There are a few counts of the clone carrying this T cell receptor beta chain. This sample stems from a study of T-cell memory formation after mild COVID-19. TCRdb recomputed calls from the 5' RACE reads with MiXCR, one row per CDR3 protein. The sample yields 200,000 to 250,000 distinct CDR3 sequences, 9.5% to 10% seen once. CDR3 length equals 15 residues. Losses at the gene ends were 1 base for V and 9 bases for J; bases not matched to a gene: 4. Germline assignment: CDR1 SGHDN and CDR2 FVKESK. The V and J genes are TRBV14 and TRBJ2-1; 12 nucleotides match TRBD2. Material: PBMCs or a T cell subset sorted from them (not recorded which). This clonotype was obtained from a man between 18 and 29 years old who had mild COVID-19 (a few samples of this study predate the infection). Cell type and time point are not known. In DNA form, the CDR3 reads TGTGCCAGCAGCCAAGGATGGACTAGCGGGGCTGAGCAGTTCTTC. Translating it yields CASSQGWTSGAEQFF.